The 15 T cell receptor beta chains given below trace back to one sample, sequenced in a study of cytomegalovirus exposure and HLA in healthy donors. 60 Vbeta and 13 Jbeta primers were used in PCR. Sequencing was performed with immunoSEQ multiplex PCR; in TCRdb, only in-frame clones are kept and a portion is missing. The sample records approximately 160,000 clones, approximately 84% being singletons. The specimen sequenced was PBMCs. Every receptor here comes from a girl aged 5-17 years in good health and CMV-seropositive.

This clone came up once. CDR3: CASSTGTGDSNQPQHF. The CDR3 coding sequence is TGTGCCAGCTCAACTGGGACAGGGGATAGCAATCAGCCCCAGCATTTT. This sequence joins TRBV18 and TRBJ1-5; TRBD1 agrees at 10 bases. The junction had 4 bases not matched to a gene; V was cut back by 5 bases and J by 0 bases. CDR1 KGHSH and CDR2 LQKENI come from the germline V gene. CDR3 size: 16 residues.

The chain links TRBV15 to TRBJ2-3; 7 nucleotides agree with TRBD2. The CDR3 runs to 17 residues. In germline, CDR1 is LNHNV, CDR2 YYDKDF (reference sequence). V lost 8 bases to trimming and J lost 5 bases; unmatched junction nucleotides: 19. The CDR3 region is CATAERGGIRKKDTQYF. In DNA, the CDR3 is TGTGCCACCGCCGAACGGGGAGGGATAAGAAAAAAAGATACGCAGTATTTT.

CDR3 sequence: CASSFRGALSNQPQHF. The DNA of the CDR3 is TGTGCCAGCAGCTTCAGGGGCGCGCTGAGCAATCAGCCCCAGCATTTT. This rearrangement joins TRBV6-6 to TRBJ1-5; tentative D call: TRBD1 (6 bases). The V gene lost 6 bases and the J gene lost 1 base, with 16 bases spanning the gap. The CDR3 is 16 residues long. Germline V gene sequence: CDR1 MNHNY, CDR2 SVGAGI (reference sequence).

This clone was counted between two and nine times. This chain uses TRBV6-4 with TRBJ1-6; D ambiguous. Germline loops: CDR1 MRHNA, CDR2 SNTAGT. This CDR3 is built from 15 residues. Trimming removed 0 bases at V and 8 bases at J, with 11 bases between. The chain's CDR3 is CASSDSADSYSPLHF. For the CDR3, the DNA is TGTGCCAGCAGTGACTCCGCGGATAGCTATTCACCCCTCCACTTT.

This clone came up a few times. V usage is TRBV9 and J usage is TRBJ1-1, with unresolved D. V dropped 0 bases and J dropped 1 base, with 10 bases sitting between them. Per germline, CDR1 SGDLS and CDR2 YYNGEE. The CDR3 is 15 residues long. The CDR3 region has the DNA TGTGCCAGCAGCGTAGATGGCAGGAAGAACACTGAAGCTTTCTTT. Protein: CASSVDGRKNTEAFF. The full variable domain, rest sourced from reference TRBV9 and TRBJ1-1, is DSGVTQTPKHLITATGQRVTLRCSPRSGDLSVYWYQQSLDQGLQFLIQYYNGEERAKGNILERFSAQQFPDLHSELNLSSLELGDSALYFCASSVDGRKNTEAFFGQGTRLTVV.

The chain links TRBV4-1 to TRBJ1-4, with D tentatively TRBD1 (5 bases). Germline assignment: CDR1 MGHRA and CDR2 YSYEKL. The V gene lost 4 bases and the J gene lost 3 bases, with 12 bases spanning the gap. CDR3 length equals 15 residues. The CDR3 here is CASSPSRAPNEKLFF. The CDR3 DNA reads TGCGCCAGCAGCCCTTCCAGGGCCCCTAATGAAAAACTGTTTTTT.

CDR3 protein: CASSYNRGQDGYTF. The DNA of the CDR3 is TGTGCCAGCAGTTATAACAGGGGGCAAGATGGCTACACCTTC. The chain uses TRBV6-5 and TRBJ1-2, with 9 bases identical to TRBD1. The germline V gene encodes CDR1 MNHEY and CDR2 SVGAGI. This CDR3 is 14 amino acids long. The junction had 5 bases not matched to a gene; V was cut back by 3 bases and J by 6 bases.

The V and J genes are TRBV5-1 and TRBJ2-1; 9 bases are shared with TRBD2. The CDR3 consists of 19 residues. V was pared by 4 bases and J by 0 bases, with 14 bases of the junction left unmatched. From germline, CDR1 is SGHRS and CDR2 YFSETQ. Written as DNA, the CDR3 is TGCGCCAGCAGCCCCAGGGCTAGCGGGGAACTTAGCTCCTACAATGAGCAGTTCTTC. Translating it yields CASSPRASGELSSYNEQFF.

The V gene is TRBV28, the J gene TRBJ1-6, with D tentatively TRBD1 (6 bases). V was cut by 4 bases and J by 7 bases, with 14 bases left in between. Germline-derived CDR1 and CDR2 are MDHEN and SYDVKM. The CDR3 has 15 amino acids. The DNA of the CDR3 is TGTGCCAGCAGTTCGAGACAGGTGGGGAATTCACCCCTCCACTTT. Amino acids: CASSSRQVGNSPLHF.

The chain joins TRBV5-1 to TRBJ1-2; D uncertain. CDR3 size: 14 residues. Germline V gene sequence: CDR1 SGHRS, CDR2 YFSETQ. V dropped 0 bases and J dropped 4 bases, with 10 bases sitting between them. This CDR3 is CASSLEGVGYGYTF. The CDR3 DNA reads TGCGCCAGCAGCTTGGAGGGAGTTGGCTATGGCTACACCTTC.

The chain combines TRBV5-4 with TRBJ1-6; D gene ambiguous. The CDR3 length is 15 residues. CDR1 and CDR2 (germline): SGHNT, YYREEE (reference sequence). Between the trimmed V and J ends, which lost 0 bases and 5 bases, there was a span of 9 bases. The CDR3 sequence is CASSLDAQNNSPLHF. DNA of the CDR3: TGTGCCAGCAGCTTGGACGCACAGAATAATTCACCCCTCCACTTT.

The rearrangement joins TRBV28 to TRBJ2-7; TRBD2 aligns across 7 bases. The germline CDR1 and CDR2 sequences are MDHEN and SYDVKM. Unmatched junction bases numbered 1, after V lost 2 bases and J lost 0 bases. This CDR3 has 14 amino acids. CDR3 region: CASSLLADSYEQYF. In DNA, the CDR3 is TGTGCCAGCAGTTTACTAGCGGACTCCTACGAGCAGTACTTC.

V and J are TRBV6-5 and TRBJ1-2; TRBD1 is a possible D gene (5 bases). Germline V gene data show CDR1 as MNHEY and CDR2 as SVGAGI. V dropped 6 bases and J dropped 4 bases, with 18 bases sitting between them. This CDR3 region has 15 residues. The DNA for the CDR3 is TGTGCCAGCAGCCCCGGACAACTGTTTGCCTATGGCTACACCTTC. It specifies CASSPGQLFAYGYTF.

V usage is TRBV6-5 and J usage is TRBJ2-5; TRBD2 is a possible D gene (6 bases). The J call is uncertain, as TRBJ2-7 better fits the DNA end. From germline, CDR1 is MNHEY and CDR2 SVGAGI. There are 14 residues in the CDR3. The CDR3 DNA is TGTGCCAGCAGGGAGGGGACCCTATCCTACGAGCAGTACTTC. Translation: CASREGTLSYEQYF.

The chain uses TRBV7-6 and TRBJ1-1; 8 bases agree with TRBD1. The CDR3 totals 14 residues. Germline trimming cut 3 bases from V and 5 bases from J; bases unmatched to any gene: 5. Germline CDR1 reads SGHVS; CDR2 reads FNYEAQ. CDR3 bases: TGTGCCAGCAGCTTCGGACAGGGTGAGACTGAAGCTTTCTTT. It is translated as CASSFGQGETEAFF.